One and the same sample provided the 23 T cell receptor beta chains below, sequenced in a study of shared clonotypes between healthy human individuals. The protocol was immunoSEQ multiplex PCR, while the TCRdb copy is restricted to in-frame clones and leaves out a portion. The sample holds about 960,000 clones; 70% to 85% are singletons and the top ten take 1.5%. The sample was memory CD4+ T cells sorted from blood. Noted subset: CD45RA-negative fraction. All receptors come from a man between 18 and 35 years old in good health.

The rearrangement uses TRBV2 and TRBJ1-2; 8 bases align to TRBD1. The junction had 12 bases not matched to a gene; V was cut back by 5 bases and J by 7 bases. The CDR3 sequence is 15 residues long. The germline V gene encodes CDR1 SNHLY and CDR2 FYNNEI. The CDR3 here is CASSSTIYQGAGYTF. The CDR3 nucleotides are TGTGCCAGCAGTAGTACCATATACCAGGGGGCTGGCTACACCTTC. The full variable domain, rest sourced from reference TRBV2 and TRBJ1-2, is EPEVTQTPSHQVTQMGQEVILRCVPISNHLYFYWYRQILGQKVEFLVSFYNNEISEKSEIFDDQFSVERPDGSNFTLKIRSTKLEDSAMYFCASSSTIYQGAGYTFGSGTRLTVV.

This chain links TRBV7-9 with TRBJ1-2, with TRBD1 as a possible D gene (5 bases). Trimming stripped 5 bases from V and 5 bases from J, with 18 bases between. The CDR3 is 15 amino acids. CDR1 SEHNR and CDR2 FQNEAQ come from the germline V gene (reference sequence). The CDR3 here is CASSPNQAGRYGYTF. CDR3 nucleotide sequence: TGTGCCAGCAGCCCAAATCAGGCAGGGAGGTATGGCTACACCTTC.

The chain links TRBV11-3 to TRBJ2-3, with D possibly TRBD1 on 6 matching bases. V dropped 5 bases and J dropped 6 bases, with 12 bases sitting between them. CDR1 is SGHNT, CDR2 YENEEA, per germline. The CDR3 covers 13 residues. CDR3 in amino acids: CASSREQGDTQYF. In nucleotides, the CDR3 is TGTGCCAGCAGCAGGGAACAGGGTGATACGCAGTATTTT.

This rearrangement joins TRBV5-4 to TRBJ2-4; 8 bases agree with TRBD1. This CDR3 contains 16 residues. Germline trimming cut 4 bases from V and 0 bases from J; bases unmatched to any gene: 6. The germline CDR1 and CDR2 sequences are SGHNT and YYREEE (reference sequence). CDR3 loop: CASSVTGGLAKNIQYF. The CDR3 DNA follows: TGTGCCAGCAGCGTAACAGGGGGTCTAGCCAAAAACATTCAGTACTTC.

This clone has only a few counts. The rearrangement links TRBV28 to TRBJ1-2; weak D call: TRBD1 (5 bases). There are 13 residues in the CDR3. V lost 10 bases and J 5 bases, leaving 17 bases between the germline ends. Germline V gene lookup returns CDR1 MDHEN and CDR2 SYDVKM. The DNA for the CDR3 is TGTGCCATCCGGGACCCTCAACGGTATGGCTACACCTTC. This encodes CAIRDPQRYGYTF.

The chain is built from TRBV15 and TRBJ2-7; 9 bases are shared with TRBD1. The ends lost 1 base at V and 2 bases at J; junction bases unmatched: 6. Germline V gives CDR1 LNHNV, CDR2 YYDKDF (reference sequence). This CDR3 is built from 16 residues. In DNA form, the CDR3 reads TGTGCCACCAGCAGAGCCGTTGGGACAGGGACCTACGAGCAGTACTTC. Residues: CATSRAVGTGTYEQYF.

This sequence joins TRBV6-1 and TRBJ2-7, with a weak D call TRBD2 (6 bases). The CDR3 covers 11 residues. V lost 4 bases, J lost 6 bases, and 7 bases lay in between. Looked up from germline, CDR1 is MNHNS and CDR2 is SASEGT. The CDR3 spells CASSGGVEQYF. CDR3 nucleotides: TGTGCCAGCAGTGGGGGGGTCGAGCAGTACTTC.

Only a few counts were recorded for this clone. The V call is TRBV19, the J call TRBJ2-5, with D hard to call. V lost 4 bases, J lost 3 bases, and 9 bases lay in between. The germline V gene encodes CDR1 LNHDA and CDR2 SQIVND (reference sequence). This CDR3 has 13 residues. CDR3 protein: CASSTYRKETQYF. CDR3 sequence (DNA): TGTGCCAGTAGTACTTACAGAAAAGAGACCCAGTACTTC. The whole variable domain, remainder taken from reference TRBV19 and TRBJ2-5, is DGGITQSPKYLFRKEGQNVTLSCEQNLNHDAMYWYRQDPGQGLRLIYYSQIVNDFQKGDIAEGYSVSREKKESFPLTVTSAQKNPTAFYLCASSTYRKETQYFGPGTRLLVL.

The sample holds one count of this clone. The J gene is TRBJ2-7, the V gene TRBV29-1, with 7 bases lining up with TRBD1. The germline V gene has CDR1 SQVTM and CDR2 ANQGSEA. With V trimmed by 4 bases and J by 3 bases, 6 bases remained unmatched. The CDR3 runs to 13 residues. CDR3 sequence: CSVGDRDLYEQYF. The DNA of the CDR3 is TGCAGCGTTGGAGACAGGGATCTCTACGAGCAGTACTTC.

CDR3 region: CASSPGRAPNTGELFF. CDR3 nucleotides: TGTGCCAGCAGCCCAGGGAGGGCACCGAACACCGGGGAGCTGTTTTTT. The chain recombines TRBV11-2 with TRBJ2-2, with TRBD2 identical over 7 bases. Germline-derived CDR1 and CDR2 are SGHAT and FQNNGV. CDR3 length equals 16 residues. V lost 5 bases and J lost 0; bases outside the gene matches: 6.

The V call is TRBV5-4, the J call TRBJ2-7; D may be TRBD2 (6 bases). Deletions cut 4 bases from V and 12 bases from J, with 20 bases between. There are 13 residues in the CDR3. From germline, CDR1 is SGHNT and CDR2 YYREEE (reference sequence). The CDR3 DNA reads as TGTGCCAGCAGCGCAGATCAGGCCGGGAGACTGTACTTC. It encodes CASSADQAGRLYF.

This clone was observed a handful of times. This chain connects TRBV29-1 to TRBJ2-5; no firm D call. Trimming cost V 6 bases and J 3 bases, with 14 bases left between them. CDR1 and CDR2 (germline): SQVTM, ANQGSEA. The CDR3 has 13 residues. CDR3 in DNA: TGCAGCGTGGGTCCCGGTGGAGAAGAGACCCAGTACTTC. Translated: CSVGPGGEETQYF.

This clone was recorded many times. CDR3 DNA: TGTGCCAGCATGCATCAGGGGGCCAACGTCCTGACTTTC. It specifies CASMHQGANVLTF. J is TRBJ2-6 and V is TRBV7-9; D is ambiguous. The V and J ends lost 7 bases and 4 bases respectively, with 8 bases between them. Germline lookup yields CDR1 SEHNR and CDR2 FQNEAQ (reference sequence). This CDR3 region has 13 residues.

J is TRBJ2-1 and V is TRBV28; TRBD2 matches 13 bases. Germline values: CDR1 MDHEN, CDR2 SYDVKM. V shed 6 bases and J 1 base; nucleotides not matched to a gene: 3. The CDR3 loop spans 16 amino acids. CDR3 loop: CASRRLAGGSYNEQFF. CDR3 in DNA: TGTGCCAGCAGAAGACTAGCGGGGGGTTCCTACAATGAGCAGTTCTTC.

This clone appeared a single time. The CDR3 is CASSPDTGANVLTF. In nucleotides, the CDR3 is TGCGCCAGCAGCCCGGACACTGGGGCCAACGTCCTGACTTTC. The gene calls are TRBV5-1 and TRBJ2-6, with TRBD1 as a possible D gene (5 bases). There are 14 residues in the CDR3. Trimming took 4 bases from V and 2 from J, leaving 7 bases between them. Germline V gene sequence: CDR1 SGHRS, CDR2 YFSETQ.

This clone showed up just once. This chain links TRBV11-2 with TRBJ1-6; no firm D call. V was shortened by 2 bases and J by 6 bases, with 5 bases between the two germline ends. Germline CDR1 is SGHAT and CDR2 is FQNNGV. The CDR3 length is 13 residues. CDR3 DNA sequence: TGTGCCAGCAGCTTACATGGTAATTCACCCCTCCACTTT. Its protein product is CASSLHGNSPLHF.

This clone was detected a few times. The J gene is TRBJ1-1, the V gene TRBV30; 9 bases match TRBD1. V dropped 3 bases and J dropped 10; count of bases not matched to a gene: 6. CDR3 length: 12 residues. CDR1 is GTSNPN and CDR2 is SVGIG in the germline V gene (reference sequence). The DNA for the CDR3 is TGTGCCTGGAGAGGACAGGGGACTCCAGCTTTCTTT. Translating gives CAWRGQGTPAFF.

This rearrangement joins TRBV5-4 to TRBJ1-1; the D is unclear. V was trimmed by 2 bases and J by 6 bases, leaving 14 bases between them. Per the germline V gene, CDR1 is SGHNT and CDR2 is YYREEE (reference sequence). The CDR3 spans 14 residues. DNA of the CDR3: TGTGCCAGCAGCTTAGTAGATGATGGGGCTGAAGCTTTCTTT. This encodes CASSLVDDGAEAFF.

V and J are TRBV7-8 and TRBJ2-7; D possibly corresponds to TRBD1 (5 bases). This CDR3 is built from 15 residues. Deletions cut 2 bases from V and 5 bases from J, with 16 bases between. Germline assignment: CDR1 SGHVS and CDR2 FQNEAQ. CDR3 residues: CASSLRGPGVDEQYF. CDR3 nucleotides: TGTGCCAGCAGCTTAAGGGGCCCGGGTGTGGACGAGCAGTACTTC.

The chain links TRBV19 to TRBJ1-3, with D unresolved. This CDR3 has 15 amino acids. The germline gives CDR1 LNHDA, CDR2 SQIVND (reference sequence). Trimming cost V 0 bases and J 0 bases, with 6 bases left between them. This CDR3 is CASSIESSSGNTIYF. Written as DNA, the CDR3 is TGTGCCAGTAGTATAGAGTCAAGCTCTGGAAACACCATATATTTT.

The chain employs TRBV2 and TRBJ1-1, with D possibly TRBD1 on 6 matching bases. CDR1 is SNHLY, CDR2 FYNNEI, per germline. The CDR3 runs 16 residues. Deletions cut 5 bases from V and 1 base from J, with 17 bases between. The CDR3 loop reads CASSKQGLASNTEAFF. Here the CDR3 DNA reads TGTGCCAGCAGTAAGCAGGGGTTGGCTTCGAACACTGAAGCTTTCTTT.

CDR3 residues: CASSLVKGSGGELFF. Here the CDR3 DNA reads TGTGCCAGCAGCTTAGTAAAGGGTAGCGGCGGGGAGCTGTTTTTT. The chain has TRBV11-2 and TRBJ2-2, with D possibly being TRBD2 (6 bases). V lost 1 base to trimming and J lost 7 bases, with 13 bases between them. The V gene's germline CDR1 is SGHAT and CDR2 FQNNGV. This CDR3 is built from 15 residues.

The chain recombines TRBV7-2 with TRBJ2-6; the match to TRBD2 covers 8 bases. This CDR3 comprises 18 residues. The germline CDR1 and CDR2 sequences are SGHTA and FQGNSA. V gave up 1 base and J gave up 2 bases; unmatched junction bases: 7. This CDR3 reads CASSLVGSGTPGANVLTF. CDR3 coding DNA: TGTGCCAGCAGCTTAGTAGGTAGCGGGACCCCTGGGGCCAACGTCCTGACTTTC.